This paragraph reports one T cell receptor beta chain. Its antigen is not identified. Other DNA sequences from this sample encode an identical CDR3 as well. Method: immunoSEQ multiplex PCR; TCRdb's copy keeps in-frame clones and lacks some. This sample has millions of clones, with 90% to 95% found just once. The germline V gene encodes CDR1 SQVTM and CDR2 ANQGSEA. V lost 5 bases, J lost 5 bases, and 12 bases lay in between. CDR3 length: 12 amino acids. This record comes from a study of shared clonotypes between healthy human individuals. Study-wide results and limits: Only blood underwent sampling, and tissue repertoires likely differ.

The sequenced sample was naive CD4+ T cells from PBMCs. Regarding subset: CD45RA+ positively selected. The rearrangement uses TRBV29-1 and TRBJ2-5; no reliable D call. This TCR was sampled from a man aged 18 to 29 in good health. Some clones in this sample may be carry-over from other donors' samples. CDR3 DNA sequence: TGCAGCGTTCGGCAGGCTCCGGAGACCCAGTACTTC. It encodes CSVRQAPETQYF. Supplemented by reference TRBV29-1 and TRBJ2-5, the full variable domain reads SAVISQKPSRDICQRGTSLTIQCQVDSQVTMMFWYRQQPGQSLTLIATANQGSEATYESGFVIDKFPISRPNLTFSTLTVSNMSPEDSSIYLCSVRQAPETQYFGPGTRLLVL.